This is a list of T cell receptor beta chains from one sample in a study of neoadjuvant anti-PD-1 for oral cavity cancer. Measured with immunoSEQ multiplex PCR; TCRdb has only the in-frame clones, and not every one. The repertoire includes around 32,000 clones, almost 80% of them detected once, and around 3.7% sits in the top ten. The specimen comprised PBMCs, sampled after nivolumab (anti-PD-1) treatment. All receptors come from a person between 35 and 79 years old with oral cavity squamous cell carcinoma. Each CDR3 is given with its conserved first and last residue. Each record gives: J gene, V gene, CDR3 length, clone size, D gene, CDR3 protein, CDR3 DNA. The D gene is left open where the match is weak. Expanded clones get a size class; other rows say once, few or many, or leave the size out.

TRBJ1-5,TRBV6-6,14,.,.,CASSPTDSNQPQHF,TGTGCCAGCAGCCCGACAGATAGCAATCAGCCCCAGCATTTT
TRBJ2-1,TRBV5-1,13,few,.,CASSPPVPGEQFF,TGCGCCAGCAGCCCCCCCGTCCCGGGCGAGCAGTTCTTC
TRBJ1-5,TRBV28,14,.,.,CASTRRRGGQPQHF,TGTGCCAGCACCCGAAGGAGAGGAGGTCAGCCCCAGCATTTT
TRBJ2-7,TRBV6-1,16,few,.,CASSAGASLLSYEQYF,TGTGCCAGCAGTGCAGGGGCCAGCCTTTTATCCTACGAGCAGTACTTC
TRBJ2-7,TRBV28,17,once,TRBD2,CASTRWGSPGGRYEQYF,TGTGCCAGCACGCGATGGGGCTCGCCGGGGGGGCGGTACGAGCAGTACTTC
TRBJ1-6,TRBV5-1,14,few,.,CASSLRSADSPLHF,TGCGCCAGCAGCTTGAGGTCTGCGGATTCACCCCTCCACTTT
TRBJ1-3,TRBV27,13,.,.,CASRSGPGNTIYF,TGTGCCAGTCGTTCAGGGCCAGGAAACACCATATATTTT
TRBJ2-2,TRBV4-3,15,.,.,CASSKQERGTGELFF,TGCGCCAGCAGCAAACAGGAGAGGGGCACCGGGGAGCTGTTTTTT
TRBJ1-4,TRBV21-1,16,once,.,CASSKALSGAWEKLFF,TGTGCCAGCAGCAAAGCGCTTTCAGGGGCGTGGGAAAAACTGTTTTTT
TRBJ2-3,TRBV7-8,20,few,.,CASSSLVGDSYSGSTDTQYF,TGTGCCAGCAGCAGCTTGGTTGGAGACTCCTATTCCGGTAGCACAGATACGCAGTATTTT
TRBJ2-7,TRBV9,15,.,.,CASSRGQLSSYEQYF,TGTGCCAGCAGCCGAGGACAGCTAAGCTCCTACGAGCAGTACTTC
TRBJ2-2,TRBV7-9,13,.,.,CASSQIRTGELFF,TGTGCCAGCAGCCAAATAAGGACCGGGGAGCTGTTTTTT
TRBJ1-3,TRBV7-3,15,.,.,CASSLNSGAGNTIYF,TGTGCCAGCAGCCTAAACAGTGGGGCTGGAAACACCATATATTTT
TRBJ1-6,TRBV7-8,15,.,.,CASSPPGFNNSPLHF,TGTGCCAGCAGCCCCCCGGGATTTAATAATTCACCCCTCCACTTT
TRBJ2-1,TRBV2,15,few,.,CASQITLGLDNEQFF,TGTGCCAGCCAGATAACCCTAGGCCTCGACAATGAGCAGTTCTTC
TRBJ2-7,TRBV5-1,13,.,.,CASAVGISYEQYF,TGCGCCAGCGCCGTGGGGATTTCCTACGAGCAGTACTTC
TRBJ2-1,TRBV9,16,.,.,CASRPVGRGRQNEQFF,TGTGCCAGCAGACCCGTTGGGAGGGGGCGTCAAAATGAGCAGTTCTTC
TRBJ1-2,TRBV5-1,13,.,.,CASSLDGALGYTF,TGCGCCAGCAGCCTCGATGGGGCGCTTGGCTACACCTTC
TRBJ2-1,TRBV19,16,few,TRBD2,CASSGRTSGGINEQFF,TGTGCCAGTAGTGGGCGGACTAGCGGGGGGATTAATGAGCAGTTCTTC
TRBJ2-7,TRBV5-1,14,.,.,CASSLLATSYEQYF,TGCGCCAGCAGCTTGTTAGCTACATCCTACGAGCAGTACTTC
TRBJ1-1,TRBV29-1,13,medium-sized,TRBD1,CSVKTGGSTEAFF,TGCAGCGTGAAAACAGGGGGTAGCACTGAAGCTTTCTTT
TRBJ1-1,TRBV7-9,14,few,.,CASSFVGQGAEAFF,TGTGCCAGCAGCTTTGTGGGTCAGGGCGCTGAAGCTTTCTTT
TRBJ1-4,TRBV14,15,.,.,CASSPRDGFNEKLFF,TGTGCCAGCAGCCCCCGGGACGGATTTAATGAAAAACTGTTTTTT
TRBJ1-4,TRBV2,12,.,.,CASSEIREKLFF,TGTGCCAGCAGTGAAATCCGTGAAAAACTGTTTTTT
TRBJ1-6,TRBV2,11,.,.,CASREGSPLHF,TGTGCCAGCAGGGAGGGTTCACCCCTCCACTTT
TRBJ2-7,TRBV7-2,14,.,TRBD2,CASSRLAGLNEQYF,TGTGCCAGCAGCAGGCTAGCGGGGCTCAACGAGCAGTACTTC
TRBJ1-2,TRBV7-9,14,.,.,CASSSNQANYGYTF,TGTGCCAGCAGCTCAAATCAGGCTAACTATGGCTACACCTTC
TRBJ1-1,TRBV27,15,.,TRBD1,CASSHNRGQGTEAFF,TGTGCCAGCAGTCACAACAGGGGGCAGGGTACTGAAGCTTTCTTT
TRBJ1-4,TRBV5-1,16,.,.,CASSLEERATNEKLFF,TGCGCCAGCAGCTTGGAAGAGAGGGCGACTAATGAAAAACTGTTTTTT
TRBJ2-5,TRBV19,14,.,.,CASSIRTAGETQYF,TGTGCCAGTAGTATTAGAACGGCGGGGGAGACCCAGTACTTC
TRBJ2-3,TRBV27,15,.,.,CASSLGQLSTDTQYF,TGTGCCAGCAGTTTAGGGCAGCTTAGCACAGATACGCAGTATTTT
TRBJ2-5,TRBV5-1,16,.,TRBD1,CASSRLLGQSLETQYF,TGCGCCAGCAGCCGACTTTTGGGACAGTCCCTAGAGACCCAGTACTTC
TRBJ1-2,TRBV27,15,.,.,CASSQQGYLNYGYTF,TGTGCCAGCAGTCAACAGGGATACCTTAACTATGGCTACACCTTC
TRBJ1-5,TRBV4-1,16,.,.,CASSPVGRGSDQPQHF,TGCGCCAGCAGCCCAGTCGGTCGGGGATCTGATCAGCCCCAGCATTTT
TRBJ2-1,TRBV7-8,18,.,.,CASSLVIAGAYLYNEQFF,TGTGCCAGCAGCTTAGTCATTGCGGGGGCATACCTGTACAATGAGCAGTTCTTC
TRBJ2-1,TRBV21-1,16,.,.,CASSKAILAGEDEQFF,TGTGCCAGCAGCAAAGCGATTCTAGCGGGGGAGGATGAGCAGTTCTTC
TRBJ1-6,TRBV11-2,15,.,.,CASSPRIRSDSPLHF,TGTGCCAGCAGCCCACGGATACGGAGTGATTCACCCCTCCACTTT
TRBJ2-5,TRBV2,17,.,TRBD2,CASNVFGSAAGGETQYF,TGTGCCAGCAACGTCTTTGGTAGCGCAGCGGGGGGAGAGACCCAGTACTTC
TRBJ2-1,TRBV7-9,15,.,TRBD1,CASIWGYDREAEQFF,TGTGCCAGCATTTGGGGGTATGACAGGGAAGCTGAGCAGTTCTTC
TRBJ1-5,TRBV25-1,14,few,.,CASSESHSNQPQHF,TGTGCCAGCAGTGAATCGCATAGCAATCAGCCCCAGCATTTT
TRBJ1-4,TRBV19,16,.,.,CASTRGDTRTNEKLFF,TGTGCCAGTACCCGAGGGGACACCAGAACTAATGAAAAACTGTTTTTT